This T cell receptor (beta chain) was obtained from a study of T cells after yellow fever vaccination. Study-wide findings and caveats: Most primary-vaccination clones recurred post-booster (roughly 96% CD4, roughly 91% CD8).

In this sample, this clonotype turned up a few times. Its antigen is not known. Via MiXCR, TCRdb re-called the 5' RACE reads, giving one row per CDR3 protein. This sample has a few hundred thousand distinct CDR3 sequences, with approximately 4% found just once. The V and J ends lost 5 bases and 2 bases respectively, with 16 bases between them. The germline CDR1 and CDR2 sequences are SGHTA and FQGNSA. This CDR3 region has 15 residues. V is TRBV7-2 and J is TRBJ2-7; D remains ambiguous. This TCR derives from a man aged 18 to 35 who received the YFV17D yellow fever vaccine. The specimen was PBMCs, collected 5 days after the yellow fever booster vaccination. This chain's CDR3 is CASSDKPGWAYEQYV. DNA for the CDR3: TGTGCCAGCAGCGATAAACCGGGTTGGGCCTACGAGCAGTACGTC.